A selection of T cell receptor beta chains follows, all from one sample in a study of cytomegalovirus exposure and HLA in healthy donors. Clones were sequenced by immunoSEQ multiplex PCR, and TCRdb holds only the in-frame ones, with some missing. The sample includes under 250,000 clones, 65% to 80% seen only once; the top ten take approximately 4.7%. Sequencing was performed on PBMCs. The receptor set was obtained from a woman in her twenties or thirties in good health and CMV-seropositive. Each CDR3 is given with its conserved first and last residue. Each record gives: D gene, J gene, V gene, clone size, CDR3 protein, CDR3 DNA. A D gene is named only where the DNA matches it firmly. Expanded clones get a size class; other rows say once, few or many, or leave the size out.

d_call: .
j_call: TRBJ1-1
v_call: TRBV5-1
clone_size: .
cdr3_aa: CASSLDRGLDTEAFF
cdr3_nt: TGCGCCAGCAGCTTGGATCGGGGTTTGGACACTGAAGCTTTCTTT

d_call: .
j_call: TRBJ1-3
v_call: TRBV4-2
clone_size: .
cdr3_aa: CASSQPGLTGNTIYF
cdr3_nt: TGTGCCAGCAGCCAACCGGGGTTGACTGGAAACACCATATATTTT

d_call: .
j_call: TRBJ1-1
v_call: TRBV5-1
clone_size: .
cdr3_aa: CASSLMDSGTEAFF
cdr3_nt: TGCGCCAGCAGCTTGATGGACAGTGGAACTGAAGCTTTCTTT

d_call: .
j_call: TRBJ2-7
v_call: TRBV27
clone_size: .
cdr3_aa: CASSSMIGGSGEQYF
cdr3_nt: TGTGCCAGCAGTTCCATGATAGGGGGATCCGGCGAGCAGTACTTC

d_call: .
j_call: TRBJ2-7
v_call: TRBV9
clone_size: once
cdr3_aa: CASSPRGQRGGEQYF
cdr3_nt: TGTGCCAGCAGCCCCCGTGGACAGCGAGGGGGCGAGCAGTACTTC

d_call: TRBD1
j_call: TRBJ1-1
v_call: TRBV6-5
clone_size: .
cdr3_aa: CASSYSSGQGTTEAFF
cdr3_nt: TGTGCCAGCAGTTACTCGTCAGGACAGGGGACCACTGAAGCTTTCTTT

d_call: TRBD1
j_call: TRBJ1-5
v_call: TRBV5-7
clone_size: few
cdr3_aa: CASSLRASDRTGFNQPQHF
cdr3_nt: TGTGCCAGCAGCTTGAGGGCGTCGGACAGGACAGGGTTCAATCAGCCCCAGCATTTT

d_call: TRBD1
j_call: TRBJ2-1
v_call: TRBV11-3
clone_size: .
cdr3_aa: CASSYGQGAIEQFF
cdr3_nt: TGTGCCAGCAGCTACGGACAGGGGGCAATTGAGCAGTTCTTC

d_call: TRBD2
j_call: TRBJ2-1
v_call: TRBV9
clone_size: .
cdr3_aa: CASSRTSGSGDEQFF
cdr3_nt: TGTGCCAGCAGCAGGACTAGCGGGAGTGGCGATGAGCAGTTCTTC

d_call: TRBD1
j_call: TRBJ1-1
v_call: TRBV6-5
clone_size: .
cdr3_aa: CASREPGQEAFF
cdr3_nt: TGTGCCAGCAGAGAGCCGGGACAGGAAGCTTTCTTT

d_call: TRBD1
j_call: TRBJ1-1
v_call: TRBV6-1
clone_size: .
cdr3_aa: CASSVNRGRLNTEAFF
cdr3_nt: TGTGCCAGCAGTGTAAACAGGGGGCGCTTGAACACTGAAGCTTTCTTT

d_call: .
j_call: TRBJ2-2
v_call: TRBV5-8
clone_size: few
cdr3_aa: CASSNLYGELFF
cdr3_nt: TGTGCCAGCAGCAATCTCTACGGGGAGCTGTTTTTT

d_call: .
j_call: TRBJ1-1
v_call: TRBV10-3
clone_size: .
cdr3_aa: CAISESLGGAGSTEAFF
cdr3_nt: TGTGCCATCAGTGAGTCTCTAGGGGGGGCCGGGAGCACTGAAGCTTTCTTT

d_call: TRBD1
j_call: TRBJ1-4
v_call: TRBV7-9
clone_size: .
cdr3_aa: CASSFGTGQEKLFF
cdr3_nt: TGTGCCAGCAGCTTTGGGACAGGACAGGAAAAACTGTTTTTT

d_call: TRBD1
j_call: TRBJ1-5
v_call: TRBV27
clone_size: .
cdr3_aa: CASSSTGATLNQPQHF
cdr3_nt: TGTGCCAGCAGTTCCACAGGGGCAACTCTCAATCAGCCCCAGCATTTT

d_call: TRBD1
j_call: TRBJ2-2
v_call: TRBV27
clone_size: .
cdr3_aa: CASSSSTGDTGELFF
cdr3_nt: TGTGCCAGCAGTTCGTCGACAGGGGACACCGGGGAGCTGTTTTTT

d_call: TRBD1
j_call: TRBJ1-5
v_call: TRBV7-2
clone_size: once
cdr3_aa: CASSLGTGGNQPQHF
cdr3_nt: TGTGCCAGCAGCTTGGGGACAGGGGGAAATCAGCCCCAGCATTTT

d_call: TRBD1
j_call: TRBJ2-7
v_call: TRBV30
clone_size: .
cdr3_aa: CAWTTGASYEQYF
cdr3_nt: TGTGCCTGGACGACAGGGGCCTCCTACGAGCAGTACTTC

d_call: .
j_call: TRBJ1-2
v_call: TRBV4-1
clone_size: .
cdr3_aa: CASSQDGQSLAYGYTF
cdr3_nt: TGCGCCAGCAGCCAAGATGGACAGTCCTTAGCCTATGGCTACACCTTC

d_call: .
j_call: TRBJ1-1
v_call: TRBV7-2
clone_size: .
cdr3_aa: CASREQGNTEAFF
cdr3_nt: TGTGCCAGCAGGGAGCAGGGGAACACTGAAGCTTTCTTT

d_call: TRBD1
j_call: TRBJ2-2
v_call: TRBV5-1
clone_size: .
cdr3_aa: CASSLHGQGNTGELFF
cdr3_nt: TGCGCCAGCAGCTTGCACGGACAGGGGAACACCGGGGAGCTGTTTTTT

d_call: TRBD1
j_call: TRBJ2-7
v_call: TRBV27
clone_size: once
cdr3_aa: CASSPTGVYEQYF
cdr3_nt: TGTGCCAGCAGCCCGACAGGGGTCTACGAGCAGTACTTC

d_call: .
j_call: TRBJ2-3
v_call: TRBV9
clone_size: .
cdr3_aa: CASSAGPGLATDTQYF
cdr3_nt: TGTGCCAGCAGCGCCGGACCGGGACTGGCGACAGATACGCAGTATTTT

d_call: TRBD1
j_call: TRBJ2-7
v_call: TRBV6-1
clone_size: .
cdr3_aa: CASSVRQGRRWEQYF
cdr3_nt: TGTGCCAGCAGTGTTAGACAGGGAAGGAGGTGGGAGCAGTACTTC

d_call: .
j_call: TRBJ1-3
v_call: TRBV4-1
clone_size: .
cdr3_aa: CASSQSPLSSGNTIYF
cdr3_nt: TGCGCCAGCAGCCAATCCCCCCTGAGCTCTGGAAACACCATATATTTT

d_call: TRBD1
j_call: TRBJ2-7
v_call: TRBV28
clone_size: .
cdr3_aa: CASSSRTGRLYEQYF
cdr3_nt: TGTGCCAGCAGTTCAAGGACAGGGCGCCTGTACGAGCAGTACTTC

d_call: TRBD2
j_call: TRBJ2-7
v_call: TRBV27
clone_size: .
cdr3_aa: CASSFRRTSGTYEQYF
cdr3_nt: TGTGCCAGCAGTTTCCGACGGACTAGCGGAACCTACGAGCAGTACTTC

d_call: .
j_call: TRBJ1-6
v_call: TRBV5-1
clone_size: few
cdr3_aa: CASSLAWSRTLQSSYNSPLHF
cdr3_nt: TGCGCCAGCAGCTTGGCTTGGAGTCGGACTCTGCAGAGCTCCTATAATTCACCCCTCCACTTT